This TCR beta chain is drawn from a study of blood T cell repertoires in COVID-19. Study details: Some COVID-19 samples were acute and others convalescent; all came from the United States, Italy and Spain.

V shed 4 bases and J 4 bases; nucleotides not matched to a gene: 12. In germline, CDR1 is LGHNA, CDR2 YSLEER. CDR3 size: 16 residues. In the original workflow: Using reference gene primer amplification, nucleated cell counts were estimated. Sequencing used immunoSEQ multiplex PCR; TCRdb keeps in-frame clones, though not all of them. For V, J and clone size, that table is used; D and trimming come from the DNA. The data contain about 92,000 clones, around 90% of them seen just once; the ten biggest clones take up around 16%. This chain joins TRBV4-3 and TRBJ2-7, with 8 bases fitting TRBD1. The sample taken for sequencing was peripheral blood. This clonotype originated in a woman aged 60-75 years with COVID-19, enrolled during active disease. The CDR3 region is CASSPAPAGGIYEQYF. In DNA, the CDR3 is TGCGCCAGCAGCCCAGCGCCCGCAGGGGGCATTTACGAGCAGTACTTC.